This T cell receptor beta chain was identified in a study of shared clonotypes between healthy human individuals. Clones were sequenced by immunoSEQ multiplex PCR, and TCRdb holds only the in-frame ones, with some missing. The table includes roughly 1,800,000 clones, around 96% detected once. General study results and limits: Incomplete sequencing of sorted subsets was indicated by rarefaction despite large depth.

As for this clone: Its antigen remains unknown.

Naive CD8 cells lacked CD45RO and underwent positive selection for CCR7, leaving out terminally differentiated effector memory CD45RA+ cells. This CDR3 contains 14 residues. CDR1 is MNHEY and CDR2 is SMNVEV in the germline V gene (reference sequence). Between the trimmed V and J ends, which lost 6 bases and 2 bases, there was a span of 11 bases. The sequence came from a man aged 18 to 30 in good health. The chain employs TRBV27 and TRBJ1-5; D remains unclear. The sequenced sample consisted of naive CD8+ T cells sorted from blood. DNA for the CDR3: TGTGCCAGCAGAGGACCCCTAGGCAATCAGCCCCAGCATTTT. It encodes CASRGPLGNQPQHF.